The 24 T cell receptor beta chains listed next were all sequenced from one sample in a study of cytomegalovirus exposure and HLA in healthy donors. The PCR contained 60 Vbeta and 13 Jbeta primers. The table came from immunoSEQ multiplex PCR; TCRdb's copy has only in-frame clones and leaves some out. Found here are 37,000 or so clones, 74% of them singletons; the top ten hold 6.3%. The sample was PBMCs. These TCRs come from a man younger than 45 in good health and CMV-seronegative.

This sequence joins TRBV6-5 and TRBJ2-4; the D is unclear. In germline, CDR1 is MNHEY, CDR2 SVGAGI. Between the trimmed V and J ends, which lost 6 bases and 0 bases, there was a span of 9 bases. The CDR3 has 14 residues. The CDR3 here is CASRSVLAKNIQYF. The CDR3 bases are TGTGCCAGCAGGAGCGTGCTAGCCAAAAACATTCAGTACTTC.

The CDR3 here is CASSVVVGSGTGELFF. In DNA form, the CDR3 reads TGTGCCAGCAGCGTAGTCGTTGGTTCGGGCACCGGGGAGCTGTTTTTT. The chain carries TRBV9 and TRBJ2-2; D is unclear. The germline V gene has CDR1 SGDLS and CDR2 YYNGEE. Trimming took 0 bases from V and 4 from J, leaving 13 bases between them. The CDR3 runs 16 residues.

Only one count was recorded for this clone. The chain links TRBV19 to TRBJ2-1; D possibly corresponds to TRBD2 (6 bases). Looked up from germline, CDR1 is LNHDA and CDR2 is SQIVND (reference sequence). The germline V and J ends were trimmed by 3 bases and 3 bases, with 15 bases remaining between them. CDR3 length: 16 amino acids. The CDR3 region has the DNA TGTGCCAGTAGTATTTCTTCGGGAGACTACTACAATGAGCAGTTCTTC. Amino acids: CASSISSGDYYNEQFF.

In this sample, this clone turned up a few times. The chain combines TRBV6-1 with TRBJ2-5, with TRBD2 matching 14 bases. Per the germline V gene, CDR1 is MNHNS and CDR2 is SASEGT. The ends lost 6 bases at V and 5 bases at J; junction bases unmatched: 5. CDR3 length: 15 residues. CDR3 nucleotides: TGTGCCAGCAGCGCGACTAGCGGGAGGGATGAGACCCAGTACTTC. The encoded protein is CASSATSGRDETQYF.

This sequence joins TRBV19 and TRBJ1-1; TRBD1 might be the D (5 bases). Germline V gene sequence: CDR1 LNHDA, CDR2 SQIVND (reference sequence). The CDR3 is 13 residues long. V was trimmed by 6 bases and J by 0 bases, leaving 8 bases between them. Here the CDR3 DNA reads TGTGCCAGTAGGACGACAGTGAACACTGAAGCTTTCTTT. Its translation: CASRTTVNTEAFF.

The rearrangement joins TRBV7-9 to TRBJ2-2, with D possibly matching TRBD2 (5 bases). V was clipped by 4 bases and J by 12 bases, with 18 bases between them. The CDR3 contains 14 residues. Germline CDR1 SEHNR, CDR2 FQNEAQ (reference sequence). The CDR3 region has the DNA TGTGCCAGCAGCTCATCCCGAATGTGGGAGAAGCTGTTTTTT. Its protein is CASSSSRMWEKLFF.

V is TRBV11-3 and J is TRBJ2-3, with D perhaps TRBD2 (5 bases). Germline V gives CDR1 SGHNT, CDR2 YENEEA. The CDR3 consists of 14 residues. Trimming pared 4 bases from V and 6 bases from J, leaving 14 bases between. CDR3 coding DNA: TGTGCCAGCAGCTCCAGCACTAGGTTTGATACGCAGTATTTT. Protein: CASSSSTRFDTQYF.

This clone appeared a single time. V is TRBV18 and J is TRBJ2-7, with 11 positions matching TRBD1. Germline CDR1 KGHSH, CDR2 LQKENI. V was clipped by 2 bases and J by 4 bases; unmatched bases: 4. This CDR3 contains 15 residues. The CDR3 DNA reads TGTGCCAGCTCACCAGGGACAGGGGGTGGATACGAGCAGTACTTC. Its protein is CASSPGTGGGYEQYF.

This chain links TRBV19 with TRBJ2-5; a weak D match, TRBD2 (7 bases). Germline loops: CDR1 LNHDA, CDR2 SQIVND (reference sequence). The CDR3 spans 14 residues. V dropped 2 bases and J dropped 5 bases, with 12 bases sitting between them. The CDR3 DNA reads as TGTGCCAGTAGTATAAGGGGGGGCGGTGAGACCCAGTACTTC. Residues: CASSIRGGGETQYF. The whole variable domain, remainder taken from reference TRBV19 and TRBJ2-5, is DGGITQSPKYLFRKEGQNVTLSCEQNLNHDAMYWYRQDPGQGLRLIYYSQIVNDFQKGDIAEGYSVSREKKESFPLTVTSAQKNPTAFYLCASSIRGGGETQYFGPGTRLLVL.

V gene TRBV5-1 combines with J gene TRBJ1-2; D remains unclear. V was trimmed by 0 bases and J by 6 bases, leaving 6 bases between them. This CDR3 spans 12 amino acids. Looked up from germline, CDR1 is SGHRS and CDR2 is YFSETQ. CDR3 region: CASSLARDGYTF. CDR3 bases: TGCGCCAGCAGCTTGGCCCGGGATGGCTACACCTTC. The variable domain in full, completed from reference TRBV5-1 and TRBJ1-2, reads KAGVTQTPRYLIKTRGQQVTLSCSPISGHRSVSWYQQTPGQGLQFLFEYFSETQRNKGNFPGRFSGRQFSNSRSEMNVSTLELGDSALYLCASSLARDGYTFGSGTRLTVV.

The gene calls are TRBV10-3 and TRBJ2-7; 11 nucleotides match TRBD1. The CDR3 loop spans 17 amino acids. V lost 0 bases to trimming and J lost 3 bases; unmatched junction nucleotides: 7. Per germline, CDR1 ENHRY and CDR2 SYGVKD. The CDR3 reads CAISESGAGTGGYEQYF. Written as DNA, the CDR3 is TGTGCCATCAGTGAGTCCGGGGCCGGGACAGGGGGCTACGAGCAGTACTTC.

The chain couples TRBV27 to TRBJ1-6; TRBD1 matches 8 bases. The CDR3 has 15 amino acids. With V trimmed by 7 bases and J by 6 bases, 8 bases remained unmatched. Per the germline V gene, CDR1 is MNHEY and CDR2 is SMNVEV (reference sequence). This CDR3 is CASNDRGGSNSPLHF. CDR3 coding DNA: TGTGCCAGCAACGACAGGGGAGGAAGTAATTCACCCCTCCACTTT.

The chain carries TRBV5-8 and TRBJ2-1, with 12 bases lining up with TRBD2. CDR1 and CDR2 (germline): SGHTS, YDEGEE. The J segment lost 4 bases and the V segment lost 5 bases, leaving 7 bases of the junction unmatched. This CDR3 comprises 16 residues. The CDR3 nucleotides are TGTGCCAGCAGAGCCCCCGGGACTAGCGGGTACAATGAGCAGTTCTTC. Translation: CASRAPGTSGYNEQFF.

The chain combines TRBV9 with TRBJ2-5; weak D call: TRBD2 (5 bases). The germline V gene has CDR1 SGDLS and CDR2 YYNGEE. Trimming shortened V by 0 bases and J by 0 bases, and 15 bases separated the two germline ends. There are 17 residues in the CDR3. The chain's CDR3 is CASSVEVIARYQETQYF. The CDR3 DNA is TGTGCCAGCAGCGTAGAGGTTATAGCGCGGTACCAAGAGACCCAGTACTTC.

The V call is TRBV27, the J call TRBJ1-1; 7 positions agree with TRBD1. This CDR3 spans 17 amino acids. V was pared by 2 bases and J by 1 base, with 10 bases of the junction left unmatched. Germline CDR1 is MNHEY and CDR2 is SMNVEV (reference sequence). DNA of the CDR3: TGTGCCAGCAGTTTAGTTTATGGGCAGGGGGGGAACACTGAAGCTTTCTTT. As protein: CASSLVYGQGGNTEAFF.

This clone appeared a few times. Other DNA sequences in the sample encode the same CDR3. The chain couples TRBV27 to TRBJ2-7; 9 bases are a match to TRBD1. The CDR3 contains 14 residues. Trimming cost V 6 bases and J 3 bases; bases outside gene matches: 6. In germline, CDR1 is MNHEY, CDR2 SMNVEV (reference sequence). The CDR3 reads CASRLGTGYYEQYF. The CDR3 nucleotides read TGTGCCAGCAGGCTTGGGACAGGGTACTACGAGCAGTACTTC.

J is TRBJ1-1 and V is TRBV10-3; TRBD1 is a possible D gene (5 bases). CDR1 is ENHRY and CDR2 is SYGVKD in the germline V gene. V was cut by 0 bases and J by 3 bases, with 14 bases left in between. The CDR3 runs 16 residues. This CDR3 is CAISESTNRQYTEAFF. DNA of the CDR3: TGTGCCATCAGTGAGTCGACCAACAGGCAATACACTGAAGCTTTCTTT.

This clone has just a few counts. This rearrangement joins TRBV11-2 to TRBJ2-3; 11 bases agree with TRBD2. Trimming cost V 7 bases and J 5 bases; bases outside gene matches: 8. The CDR3 runs 15 residues. The V gene's germline CDR1 is SGHAT and CDR2 FQNNGV. CDR3 nucleotides: TGTGCCAGCAACCCGACTAGCGGGAACGGAGATACGCAGTATTTT. As protein: CASNPTSGNGDTQYF.

This rearrangement joins TRBV30 to TRBJ1-3; possibly TRBD1 for D (6 bases). Per the germline V gene, CDR1 is GTSNPN and CDR2 is SVGIG (reference sequence). There are 14 residues in the CDR3. V lost 3 bases to trimming and J lost 1 base, with 10 bases between them. The CDR3 DNA follows: TGTGCCTGGAGCACAGGGCGTTCTGGAAACACCATATATTTT. Its protein is CAWSTGRSGNTIYF.

The chain uses TRBV6-1 and TRBJ2-1; 8 nucleotides agree with TRBD1. The ends lost 6 bases at V and 5 bases at J; junction bases unmatched: 9. This CDR3 region has 15 residues. CDR1 is MNHNS and CDR2 is SASEGT in the germline V gene. CDR3 sequence (DNA): TGTGCCAGCAGCCCCAGGGGGCCGATAAACAATGAGCAGTTCTTC. Amino acid sequence: CASSPRGPINNEQFF.

DNA for the CDR3: TGTGCCAGCTCACTCCCGATGGGGGGGAGGACTGAAGCTTTCTTT. As protein: CASSLPMGGRTEAFF. The J gene is TRBJ1-1, the V gene TRBV18; TRBD1 might be the D (5 bases). This CDR3 contains 15 residues. V dropped 4 bases and J dropped 5 bases, with 17 bases sitting between them. Germline V gene data show CDR1 as KGHSH and CDR2 as LQKENI.

The J gene is TRBJ2-7, the V gene TRBV5-4; D gene ambiguous. V was shortened by 0 bases and J by 0 bases, with 4 bases between the two germline ends. The CDR3 runs to 13 residues. The germline V gene has CDR1 SGHNT and CDR2 YYREEE (reference sequence). CDR3 coding DNA: TGTGCCAGCAGCTTGGTCAGCTCCTACGAGCAGTACTTC. This gives the protein CASSLVSSYEQYF.

The chain employs TRBV11-2 and TRBJ2-7, with 7 positions matching TRBD1. Germline CDR1 SGHAT, CDR2 FQNNGV. V gave up 5 bases and J gave up 2 bases; unmatched junction bases: 18. This CDR3 spans 18 amino acids. CDR3 DNA: TGTGCCAGCAGCCCCATATCCCGAAGACAGGGAACAACCTACGAGCAGTACTTC. This encodes CASSPISRRQGTTYEQYF.

This clone occurred once. The J gene is TRBJ2-7, the V gene TRBV29-1; TRBD2 is a possible D gene (6 bases). The CDR3 has 12 amino acids. Trimming took off 6 bases at V and 6 bases at J, with 15 bases between the two ends. Germline V CDR1 and CDR2: SQVTM, ANQGSEA. The CDR3 bases are TGCAGCGTCCGCTTTGGAGGGGTCGAGCAGTACTTC. As protein: CSVRFGGVEQYF.